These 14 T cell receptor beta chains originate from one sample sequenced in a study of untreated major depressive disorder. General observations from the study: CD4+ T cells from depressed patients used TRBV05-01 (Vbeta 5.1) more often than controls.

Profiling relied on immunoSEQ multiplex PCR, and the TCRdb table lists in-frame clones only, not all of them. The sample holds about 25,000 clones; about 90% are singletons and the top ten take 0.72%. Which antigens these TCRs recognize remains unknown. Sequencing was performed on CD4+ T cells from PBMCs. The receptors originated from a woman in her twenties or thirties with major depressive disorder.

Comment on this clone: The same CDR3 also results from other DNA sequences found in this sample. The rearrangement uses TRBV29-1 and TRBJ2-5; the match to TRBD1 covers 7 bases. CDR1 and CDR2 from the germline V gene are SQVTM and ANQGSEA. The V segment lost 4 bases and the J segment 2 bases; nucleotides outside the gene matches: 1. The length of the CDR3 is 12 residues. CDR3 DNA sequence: TGCAGCGTTGCCAGGGGGCAAGAGACCCAGTACTTC. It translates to CSVARGQETQYF.

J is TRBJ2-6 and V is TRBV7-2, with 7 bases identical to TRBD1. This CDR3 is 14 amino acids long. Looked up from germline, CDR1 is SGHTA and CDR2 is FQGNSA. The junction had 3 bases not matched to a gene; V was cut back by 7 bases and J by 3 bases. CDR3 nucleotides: TGTGCCAGCACACAGGGGTTTGGGGCCAACGTCCTGACTTTC. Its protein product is CASTQGFGANVLTF.

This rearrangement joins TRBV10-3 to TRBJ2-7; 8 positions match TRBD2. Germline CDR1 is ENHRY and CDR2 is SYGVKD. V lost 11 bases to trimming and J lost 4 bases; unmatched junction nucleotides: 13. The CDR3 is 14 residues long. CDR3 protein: CAVKASGGDYEQYF. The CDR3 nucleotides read TGTGCCGTCAAGGCAAGCGGGGGAGATTACGAGCAGTACTTC.

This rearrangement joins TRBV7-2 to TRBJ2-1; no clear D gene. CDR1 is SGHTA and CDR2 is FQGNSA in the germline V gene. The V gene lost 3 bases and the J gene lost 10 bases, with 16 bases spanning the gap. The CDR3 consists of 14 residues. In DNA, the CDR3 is TGTGCCAGCAGCTTCACCTCCTCAGGATACGAGCAGTTCTTC. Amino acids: CASSFTSSGYEQFF. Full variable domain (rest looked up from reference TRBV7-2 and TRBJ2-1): GAGVSQSPSNKVTEKGKDVELRCDPISGHTALYWYRQSLGQGLEFLIYFQGNSAPDKSGLPSDRFSAERTGGSVSTLTIQRTQQEDSAVYLCASSFTSSGYEQFFGPGTRLTVL.

Written as DNA, the CDR3 is TGTGCCAGCAGCCCCCGGACGAAATTAAACTATGGCTACACCTTC. Its protein product is CASSPRTKLNYGYTF. J is TRBJ1-2 and V is TRBV9; D remains unclear. The CDR3 covers 15 residues. CDR1 is SGDLS, CDR2 YYNGEE, per germline. The V gene lost 4 bases and the J gene lost 2 bases, with 15 bases spanning the gap.

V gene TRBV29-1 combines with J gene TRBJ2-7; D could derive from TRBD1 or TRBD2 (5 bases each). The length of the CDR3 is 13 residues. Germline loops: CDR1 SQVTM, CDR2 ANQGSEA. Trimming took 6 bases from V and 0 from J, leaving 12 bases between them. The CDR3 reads CSVGDLISYEQYF. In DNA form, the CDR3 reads TGCAGCGTAGGGGACCTTATCTCCTACGAGCAGTACTTC.

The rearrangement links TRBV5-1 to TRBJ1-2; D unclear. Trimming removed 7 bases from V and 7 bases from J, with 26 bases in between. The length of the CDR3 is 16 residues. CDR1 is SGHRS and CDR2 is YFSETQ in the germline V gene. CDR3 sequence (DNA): TGCGCCAGCTGGGAACGGCCGGATGGATATCTGGCTGGCTACACCTTC. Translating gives CASWERPDGYLAGYTF.

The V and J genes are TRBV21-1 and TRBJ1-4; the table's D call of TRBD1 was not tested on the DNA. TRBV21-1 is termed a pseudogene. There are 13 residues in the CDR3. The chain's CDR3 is CASTPHRYEKLFF. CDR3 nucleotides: TGTGCCAGCACCCCCCACAGGTATGAAAAACTGTTTTTT.

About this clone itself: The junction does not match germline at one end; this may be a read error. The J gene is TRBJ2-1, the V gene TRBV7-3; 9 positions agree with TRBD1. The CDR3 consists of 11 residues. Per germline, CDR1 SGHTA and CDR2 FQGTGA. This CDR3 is CASSPGTGMIF. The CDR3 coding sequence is TGTGCCAGCAGTCCCGGGACAGGGATGATCTTC. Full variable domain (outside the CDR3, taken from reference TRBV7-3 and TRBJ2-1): GAGVSQTPSNKVTEKGKYVELRCDPISGHTALYWYRQSLGQGPEFLIYFQGTGAADDSGLPNDRFFAVRPEGSVSTLKIQRTERGDSAVYLCASSPGTGMIFGPGTRLTVL.

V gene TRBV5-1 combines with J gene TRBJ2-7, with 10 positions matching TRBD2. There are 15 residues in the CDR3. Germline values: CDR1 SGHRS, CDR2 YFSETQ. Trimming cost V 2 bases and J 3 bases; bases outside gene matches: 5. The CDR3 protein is CASSLSAGGIYEQYF. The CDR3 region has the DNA TGCGCCAGCAGCTTATCAGCGGGGGGGATCTACGAGCAGTACTTC.

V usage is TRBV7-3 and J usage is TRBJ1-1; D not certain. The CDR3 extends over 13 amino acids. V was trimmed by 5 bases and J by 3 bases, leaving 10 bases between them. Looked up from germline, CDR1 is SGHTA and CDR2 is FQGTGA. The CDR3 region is CASSPGRYTEAFF. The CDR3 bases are TGTGCCAGCAGCCCCGGGCGATACACTGAAGCTTTCTTT.

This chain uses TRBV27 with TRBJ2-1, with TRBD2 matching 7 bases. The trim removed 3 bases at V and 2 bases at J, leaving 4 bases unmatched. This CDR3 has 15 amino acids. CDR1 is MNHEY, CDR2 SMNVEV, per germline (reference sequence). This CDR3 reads CASSLEGTTYNEQFF. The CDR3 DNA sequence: TGTGCCAGCAGTTTGGAGGGGACTACCTACAATGAGCAGTTCTTC.

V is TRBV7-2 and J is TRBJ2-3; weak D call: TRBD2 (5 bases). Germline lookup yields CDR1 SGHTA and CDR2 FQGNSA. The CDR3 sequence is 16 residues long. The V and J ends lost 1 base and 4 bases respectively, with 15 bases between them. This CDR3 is CASSLGNIKGADTQYF. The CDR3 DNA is TGTGCCAGCAGCTTAGGAAATATTAAGGGAGCAGATACGCAGTATTTT.

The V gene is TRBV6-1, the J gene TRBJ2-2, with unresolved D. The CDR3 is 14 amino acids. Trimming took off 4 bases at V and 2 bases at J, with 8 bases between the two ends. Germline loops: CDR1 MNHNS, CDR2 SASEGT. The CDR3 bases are TGTGCCAGCAGTGTGCAGTTAAACACCGGGGAGCTGTTTTTT. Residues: CASSVQLNTGELFF.